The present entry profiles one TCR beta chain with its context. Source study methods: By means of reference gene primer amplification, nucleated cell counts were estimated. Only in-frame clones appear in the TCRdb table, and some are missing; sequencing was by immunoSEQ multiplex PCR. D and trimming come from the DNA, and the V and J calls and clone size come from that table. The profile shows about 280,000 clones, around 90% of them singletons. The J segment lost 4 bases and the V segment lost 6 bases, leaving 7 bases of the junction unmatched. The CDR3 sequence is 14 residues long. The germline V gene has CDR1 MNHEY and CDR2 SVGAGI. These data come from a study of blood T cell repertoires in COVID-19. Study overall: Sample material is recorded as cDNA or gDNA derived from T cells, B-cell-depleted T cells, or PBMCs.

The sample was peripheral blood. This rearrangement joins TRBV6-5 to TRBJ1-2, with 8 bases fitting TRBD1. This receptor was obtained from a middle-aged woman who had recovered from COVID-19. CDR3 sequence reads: CASSADRESYGYTF. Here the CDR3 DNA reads TGTGCCAGCAGCGCGGACAGGGAGTCCTATGGCTACACCTTC.